A single sample is the source of the 20 T cell receptor beta chains below, sequenced in a study of PD-1 blockade in classical Hodgkin lymphoma. Every one of the patients relapsed after autologous stem cell transplantation (brentuximab vedotin exposure was variable). Measured with immunoSEQ multiplex PCR; TCRdb has only the in-frame clones, and not every one. The repertoire consists of roughly 140,000 clones, with 78% occurring once and the leading ten covering about 9.3%. The source was peripheral blood mononuclear cells (PBMCs), collected before the second cycle of nivolumab. The receptors were sampled from a human donor with classical Hodgkin lymphoma.

The chain links TRBV7-9 to TRBJ1-1; tentatively, D is TRBD1 (5 bases). Germline-derived CDR1 and CDR2 are SEHNR and FQNEAQ (reference sequence). This CDR3 has 14 residues. The V end was cut by 4 bases, the J end by 4 bases, with 13 bases between. Here the CDR3 DNA reads TGTGCCAGCAGCTCAGCCGGGGGGGTCACTGAAGCTTTCTTT. Residues: CASSSAGGVTEAFF.

CDR3 loop: CASSGTASAWDGYTF. The CDR3 DNA follows: TGTGCCAGCTCGGGGACGGCCTCGGCGTGGGACGGCTACACCTTC. The V call is TRBV9, the J call TRBJ1-2; D possibly corresponds to TRBD1 (5 bases). V gave up 7 bases and J gave up 8 bases, with 24 bases separating them. The CDR3 consists of 15 residues. CDR1 SGDLS and CDR2 YYNGEE come from the germline V gene.

This chain links TRBV28 with TRBJ1-4, with D possibly matching TRBD1 (6 bases). Germline V gives CDR1 MDHEN, CDR2 SYDVKM. V was shortened by 7 bases and J by 0 bases, with 21 bases between the two germline ends. This CDR3 has 18 amino acids. The CDR3 reads CASTLRGGHFATNEKLFF. CDR3 nucleotide sequence: TGTGCCAGCACCTTAAGGGGGGGACACTTTGCAACTAATGAAAAACTGTTTTTT.

Worth noting for this clone: Its ends do not fully match the called genes, so a read error is possible. CDR3 sequence: CASSVAGGRDTQYF. The CDR3 region has the DNA TGTGCCAGCAGCGTAGCGGGAGGAAGAGATACGCAGTATTTT. This sequence joins TRBV7-9 and TRBJ2-3, with 10 nucleotides matching TRBD2. The length of the CDR3 is 14 residues. The germline V gene has CDR1 SEHNR and CDR2 FQNEAQ (reference sequence).

The rearrangement links TRBV27 to TRBJ2-1; D is uncertain. Trimming left V 3 bases short and J 2 bases short, with 14 bases between. There are 16 residues in the CDR3. CDR1 is MNHEY, CDR2 SMNVEV, per germline (reference sequence). The CDR3 sequence is CASSFAMWDPYNEQFF. The CDR3, as DNA: TGTGCCAGCAGTTTCGCCATGTGGGATCCCTACAATGAGCAGTTCTTC.

The rearrangement joins TRBV5-3 to TRBJ1-2; D is unclear. TRBV5-3 qualifies as an ORF whose function is uncertain. V lost 4 bases to trimming and J lost 4 bases, with 14 bases between them. The CDR3 is 14 amino acids. The CDR3 reads CARSPPSYAYGYTF. The DNA of the CDR3 is TGTGCCAGAAGCCCCCCGTCCTACGCCTATGGCTACACCTTC.

The chain has TRBV28 and TRBJ1-2; weak D call: TRBD1 (5 bases). Germline V gives CDR1 MDHEN, CDR2 SYDVKM. CDR3 length: 16 residues. V lost 7 bases and J lost 2, with 20 bases in between. CDR3: CASNRHDGGFNYGYTF. DNA for the CDR3: TGTGCCAGCAACCGGCACGACGGGGGTTTCAACTATGGCTACACCTTC.

This clone was seen once. The chain employs TRBV18 and TRBJ2-1, with D possibly being TRBD2 (7 bases). The germline gives CDR1 KGHSH, CDR2 LQKENI. The V end was cut by 3 bases, the J end by 5 bases, with 14 bases between. The CDR3 is made up of 15 amino acids. DNA for the CDR3: TGTGCCAGCTCACCGTGGGGGGGGGACAACAATGAGCAGTTCTTC. This gives the protein CASSPWGGDNNEQFF.

This chain joins TRBV7-9 and TRBJ2-1; D is ambiguous. CDR1 and CDR2 (germline): SEHNR, FQNEAQ (reference sequence). V lost 1 base and J lost 9, with 13 bases in between. The CDR3 extends over 14 amino acids. Written as DNA, the CDR3 is TGTGCCAGCAGCTTAGTGCAAGGAAACGGTGAGCAGTTCTTC. This encodes CASSLVQGNGEQFF.

The table lists this clone with a few counts. The gene calls are TRBV7-2 and TRBJ2-6; D may correspond to TRBD1 or TRBD2 (8 bases each). Germline V gene data show CDR1 as SGHTA and CDR2 as FQGNSA. CDR3 length: 17 amino acids. V lost 5 bases, J lost 0 bases, and 14 bases lay in between. CDR3 in DNA: TGTGCCAGCAGCGGACAGGGACTAGTCTCTGGGGCCAACGTCCTGACTTTC. This gives the protein CASSGQGLVSGANVLTF.

The rearrangement links TRBV2 to TRBJ1-2; tentatively, D is TRBD1 (5 bases). CDR1 SNHLY and CDR2 FYNNEI come from the germline V gene. The length of the CDR3 is 15 residues. The V end was cut by 1 base, the J end by 8 bases, with 17 bases between. Here the CDR3 DNA reads TGTGCCAGCAGTGAAGGGGGCATCTTATCATACGGCTACACCTTC. It yields the protein CASSEGGILSYGYTF. Full variable domain (remainder filled in from reference TRBV2 and TRBJ1-2): EPEVTQTPSHQVTQMGQEVILRCVPISNHLYFYWYRQILGQKVEFLVSFYNNEISEKSEIFDDQFSVERPDGSNFTLKIRSTKLEDSAMYFCASSEGGILSYGYTFGSGTRLTVV.

The rearrangement links TRBV27 to TRBJ2-7; D is perhaps TRBD1 (6 bases). In germline, CDR1 is MNHEY, CDR2 SMNVEV (reference sequence). The CDR3 is 15 amino acids. Trimming pared 3 bases from V and 9 bases from J, leaving 21 bases between. This CDR3 is CASSFTGTPEGRQYF. CDR3 nucleotide sequence: TGTGCCAGCAGTTTCACGGGGACACCAGAGGGGCGGCAGTACTTC.

This chain uses TRBV28 with TRBJ2-2, with D hard to call. The CDR3 length is 13 residues. Germline CDR1 reads MDHEN; CDR2 reads SYDVKM. V was shortened by 6 bases and J by 6 bases, with 11 bases between the two germline ends. The chain's CDR3 is CASSPRRPGELFF. DNA of the CDR3: TGTGCCAGCAGCCCTCGTCGGCCCGGGGAGCTGTTTTTT.

The rearrangement uses TRBV19 and TRBJ2-3; TRBD2 agrees at 8 bases. The CDR3 is 18 residues long. The trim removed 1 base at V and 5 bases at J, leaving 14 bases unmatched. Germline CDR1 is LNHDA and CDR2 is SQIVND (reference sequence). The CDR3 region has the DNA TGTGCCAGTAGTATAGCTATCCCCCTGGCGGGAGGTATAGATACGCAGTATTTT. This encodes CASSIAIPLAGGIDTQYF.

In its sample, this clone was seen once. This chain links TRBV6-6 with TRBJ2-4; TRBD2 matches at 11 bases. The germline V gene encodes CDR1 MNHNY and CDR2 SVGAGI (reference sequence). The CDR3 spans 15 residues. V lost 7 bases to trimming and J lost 6 bases; unmatched junction nucleotides: 8. CDR3 in amino acids: CASIDSSGGRNIQYF. The CDR3 region has the DNA TGTGCCAGCATTGATTCTAGCGGGGGGCGAAACATTCAGTACTTC.

This clone occurred once. In DNA, the CDR3 is TGTGCCAGCGAGGGTTCTCGGACTAGTTTCCAAGAGACCCAGTACTTC. Residues: CASEGSRTSFQETQYF. The chain employs TRBV28 and TRBJ2-5; 7 bases are a match to TRBD2. Germline V gene lookup returns CDR1 MDHEN and CDR2 SYDVKM. The ends lost 8 bases at V and 1 base at J; junction bases unmatched: 13. The CDR3 sequence is 16 residues long. Full variable domain (rest looked up from reference TRBV28 and TRBJ2-5): DVKVTQSSRYLVKRTGEKVFLECVQDMDHENMFWYRQDPGLGLRLIYFSYDVKMKEKGDIPEGYSVSREKKERFSLILESASTNQTSMYLCASEGSRTSFQETQYFGPGTRLLVL.

CDR3 region: CASSLEVYNEQFF. In DNA form, the CDR3 reads TGTGCCAGCAGCTTGGAGGTTTACAATGAGCAGTTCTTC. V usage is TRBV7-8 and J usage is TRBJ2-1; TRBD2 might be the D (5 bases). V gave up 3 bases and J gave up 4 bases, with 7 bases separating them. Germline lookup yields CDR1 SGHVS and CDR2 FQNEAQ. The CDR3 totals 13 residues.

V and J are TRBV5-6 and TRBJ2-1, with 9 bases fitting TRBD2. V was clipped by 4 bases and J by 4 bases; unmatched bases: 9. This CDR3 is 16 amino acids long. Germline CDR1 is SGHDT and CDR2 is YYEEEE. The CDR3 loop reads CASSGAGGPVYNEQFF. The CDR3 DNA sequence: TGTGCCAGCAGCGGGGCGGGGGGGCCCGTTTACAATGAGCAGTTCTTC. The complete variable domain, with remaining parts taken from reference TRBV5-6 and TRBJ2-1, reads DAGVTQSPTHLIKTRGQQVTLRCSPKSGHDTVSWYQQALGQGPQFIFQYYEEEERQRGNFPDRFSGHQFPNYSSELNVNALLLGDSALYLCASSGAGGPVYNEQFFGPGTRLTVL.

The J gene is TRBJ1-5, the V gene TRBV6-5; 12 bases are shared with TRBD1. The CDR3 is 15 amino acids. Per germline, CDR1 MNHEY and CDR2 SVGAGI. V gave up 6 bases and J gave up 4 bases; unmatched junction bases: 4. The CDR3, as DNA: TGTGCCAGCAGCCGGGACAGGGGGCGGAATCAGCCCCAGCATTTT. It specifies CASSRDRGRNQPQHF.

The rearrangement uses TRBV2 and TRBJ1-1; D is uncertain. The CDR3 spans 13 residues. V was shortened by 6 bases and J by 3 bases, with 11 bases between the two germline ends. Germline V lookup: CDR1 SNHLY, CDR2 FYNNEI. The CDR3 bases are TGTGCCAGCAGAGGAGAGGTGGACACTGAAGCTTTCTTT. It translates to CASRGEVDTEAFF.